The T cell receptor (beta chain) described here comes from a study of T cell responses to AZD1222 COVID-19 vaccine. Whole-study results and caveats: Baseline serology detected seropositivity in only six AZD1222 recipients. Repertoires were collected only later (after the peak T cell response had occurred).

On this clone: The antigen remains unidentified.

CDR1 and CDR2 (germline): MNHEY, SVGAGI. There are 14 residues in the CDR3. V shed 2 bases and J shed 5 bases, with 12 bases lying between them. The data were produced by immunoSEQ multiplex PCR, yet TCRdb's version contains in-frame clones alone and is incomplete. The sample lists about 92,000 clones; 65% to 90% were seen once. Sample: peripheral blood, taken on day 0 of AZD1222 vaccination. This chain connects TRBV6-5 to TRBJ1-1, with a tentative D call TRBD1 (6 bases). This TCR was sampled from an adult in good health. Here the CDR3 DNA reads TGTGCCAGCAGTTACGGGGCAGGGGTAACTGAAGCTTTCTTT. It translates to CASSYGAGVTEAFF.